This T cell receptor beta chain was documented in a study of read filtering for tumor transcriptome and immune sequencing. This clonotype came up many times. Its cognate antigen is unknown. In germline, CDR1 is SGHAT, CDR2 FQNNGV. This CDR3 region has 15 residues. J gave up 4 bases and V 5 bases, and 7 bases lay outside the gene matches. This library used approximately 0.4 ug RNA and molecular barcoded adaptors spanning alpha/delta and beta/gamma chains. TCRdb used MiXCR to reprocess the reads, holding one entry per CDR3 protein. The repertoire has 75,000 to 95,000 distinct CDR3 sequences, roughly 21% of them found once; the top ten carry 9.5% to 12%. Findings of the study overall: RNA-seq captured clonotypes less deeply and reliably than IR-seq.

The rearrangement joins TRBV11-2 to TRBJ2-1; 8 bases are a match to TRBD1. This TCR was sampled from a donor at least 40 years old with multiple myeloma. Sequencing used a population of CD138-negative cells sorted from bone marrow. The CDR3 DNA follows: TGTGCCAGCAGCATTAGTAGGACAGGGTACAATGAGCAGTTCTTC. Amino acids: CASSISRTGYNEQFF.